The clone carrying this T cell receptor beta chain came up a few times. The source of the sample is a study of blood T cell repertoires in COVID-19. The protocol was immunoSEQ multiplex PCR, while the TCRdb copy is restricted to in-frame clones and leaves out a portion. The sample lists 150,000 or so clones; 80% to 90% were seen once. CDR1 is SEHNR, CDR2 FQNEAQ, per germline (reference sequence). This CDR3 has 14 amino acids. Trimming at V came to 5 bases and at J to 15 bases, leaving 9 bases not matched to a gene. This TCR was recovered from a man aged 55 to 69 with acute or convalescent COVID-19. The sequenced sample was peripheral blood. The J gene is TRBJ2-1, the V gene TRBV7-9; 14 bases fit TRBD2. CDR3 DNA sequence: TGTGCCAGCAGCCGAGGGACTAGCGGGAGCCTAGCGTTCTTC. This codes for CASSRGTSGSLAFF.